Shown below are 16 T cell receptor beta chains from a single sample sequenced in a study of blood T cells in healthy people across ages. The authors ran a second PCR of roughly 6 to 12 cycles using a sample-barcoded 5' primer and a J-beta primer mix. TCRdb called the 5' RACE reads again in MiXCR, with one record for every CDR3 protein. The sample lists about 720,000 distinct CDR3 sequences, 20% to 30% occurring once. A further study also used this sample, focusing on T cells of mothers and their children.

The sample comprised blood. Every receptor here comes from a boy aged 5-17 years in good health.

This clonotype was detected ten times or more. A read error may account for a junction end that differs from germline. V usage is TRBV27 and J usage is TRBJ2-7; no firm D call. In germline, CDR1 is MNHEY, CDR2 SMNVEV (reference sequence). This CDR3 is built from 13 residues. The CDR3 nucleotides read TGTGCCAGCAGCTTATCGTCTGGGTACGAGCAGTACTTC. Translation gives CASSLSSGYEQYF.

This clonotype has a handful of counts. The chain couples TRBV28 to TRBJ1-2; D gene uncertain. The CDR3 contains 13 residues. V lost 5 bases, J lost 5 bases, and 12 bases lay in between. The V gene's germline CDR1 is MDHEN and CDR2 SYDVKM. CDR3 DNA: TGTGCCAGCAGTAAGACTGACCTGTATGGCTACACCTTC. This sequence encodes CASSKTDLYGYTF.

This clonotype was recorded a few times. The chain employs TRBV6-5 and TRBJ2-2; D remains ambiguous. This CDR3 has 13 residues. Germline CDR1 MNHEY, CDR2 SVGAGI. V was cut by 8 bases and J by 2 bases, with 9 bases left in between. The CDR3 DNA follows: TGTGCCAGCCAGGCCCTAAACACCGGGGAGCTGTTTTTT. Its protein is CASQALNTGELFF.

This clonotype was counted a few times. The chain couples TRBV7-4 to TRBJ1-5; perhaps TRBD1 as D (6 bases). CDR1 SGHVT and CDR2 SQSDAQ come from the germline V gene. This CDR3 spans 14 amino acids. V was trimmed by 2 bases and J by 6 bases, leaving 11 bases between them. In DNA form, the CDR3 reads TGTGCCAGCAGCTTAAGCAGGGGTTGTCAGCCCCAGCATTTT. Its protein is CASSLSRGCQPQHF.

The rearrangement joins TRBV18 to TRBJ2-7; possibly TRBD1 or TRBD2 for D (6 bases each). CDR1 is KGHSH, CDR2 LQKENI, per germline. V was clipped by 0 bases and J by 4 bases, with 16 bases between them. The CDR3 has 16 amino acids. The CDR3, as DNA: TGTGCCAGCTCACCACCGGGGGGCGGCGGCGCGTACGAGCAGTACTTC. Residues: CASSPPGGGGAYEQYF. Full variable domain (outside the CDR3, taken from reference TRBV18 and TRBJ2-7): NAGVMQNPRHLVRRRGQEARLRCSPMKGHSHVYWYRQLPEEGLKFMVYLQKENIIDESGMPKERFSAEFPKEGPSILRIQQVVRGDSAAYFCASSPPGGGGAYEQYFGPGTRLTVT.

The CDR3, as DNA: TGTGCCAGCAGAACTCTCAGCGGGCACGTCTCCTACAATGAGCAGTTCTTC. It translates to CASRTLSGHVSYNEQFF. The J gene is TRBJ2-1, the V gene TRBV5-6; D perhaps matches TRBD2 (6 bases). Trimming pared 5 bases from V and 0 bases from J, leaving 18 bases between. The CDR3 loop spans 17 amino acids. Germline V CDR1 and CDR2: SGHDT, YYEEEE.

The V gene is TRBV19, the J gene TRBJ2-5; TRBD2 matches 7 bases. With V trimmed by 5 bases and J by 2 bases, 8 bases remained unmatched. The CDR3 is 15 residues long. Looked up from germline, CDR1 is LNHDA and CDR2 is SQIVND (reference sequence). The CDR3: CASSGPGLRQETQYF. CDR3 coding DNA: TGTGCCAGTAGTGGCCCGGGACTAAGACAAGAGACCCAGTACTTC.

This clonotype has only a few counts. J is TRBJ1-6 and V is TRBV11-2, with D possibly matching TRBD1 (5 bases). V was cut by 0 bases and J by 9 bases, with 18 bases left in between. This CDR3 is built from 17 residues. Per the germline V gene, CDR1 is SGHAT and CDR2 is FQNNGV. The CDR3 protein is CASSLDEGQAFGSPLHF. CDR3 nucleotide sequence: TGTGCCAGCAGCTTAGATGAGGGGCAGGCATTCGGTTCACCCCTCCACTTT. The whole variable domain, remainder taken from reference TRBV11-2 and TRBJ1-6, is EAGVAQSPRYKIIEKRQSVAFWCNPISGHATLYWYQQILGQGPKLLIQFQNNGVVDDSQLPKDRFSAERLKGVDSTLKIQPAKLEDSAVYLCASSLDEGQAFGSPLHFGNGTRLTVT.

J is TRBJ2-1 and V is TRBV7-8; TRBD2 matches at 9 bases. Germline V lookup: CDR1 SGHVS, CDR2 FQNEAQ. CDR3 length: 16 amino acids. With V trimmed by 1 base and J by 10 bases, 11 bases remained unmatched. The CDR3 loop is CASSLDSRGRAGEQFF. Written as DNA, the CDR3 is TGTGCCAGCAGCTTAGACTCTCGCGGGAGGGCCGGCGAGCAGTTCTTC.

The genes are TRBV29-1 and TRBJ2-2, with D possibly matching TRBD1 (6 bases). CDR3 length: 11 amino acids. From germline, CDR1 is SQVTM and CDR2 ANQGSEA. The V and J ends lost 5 bases and 6 bases respectively, with 7 bases between them. CDR3 in DNA: TGCAGCGTTCCAGGGGCCGGGGAGCTGTTTTTT. This encodes CSVPGAGELFF.

In its sample, this clonotype was seen a few times. The chain couples TRBV7-9 to TRBJ1-1; D ambiguous. In germline, CDR1 is SEHNR, CDR2 FQNEAQ (reference sequence). With 2 bases removed from V and 7 bases from J, the gap between germline ends came to 11 bases. This CDR3 comprises 13 residues. CDR3 DNA: TGTGCCAGCAGCTTATTAGGAAACTTTGAAGCTTTCTTT. Translating it yields CASSLLGNFEAFF.

Remarks on this clonotype: An end of the junction differs from the germline gene, which may be a read error. The chain links TRBV28 to TRBJ2-7; unclear D gene. This CDR3 is built from 13 residues. The germline CDR1 and CDR2 sequences are MDHEN and SYDVKM. CDR3: CASSLVKSYEQYF. CDR3 sequence (DNA): TGTGCCAGCAGTTTGGTAAAGTCCTATGAGCAGTACTTC. The variable domain in full, completed from reference TRBV28 and TRBJ2-7, reads DVKVTQSSRYLVKRTGEKVFLECVQDMDHENMFWYRQDPGLGLRLIYFSYDVKMKEKGDIPEGYSVSREKKERFSLILESASTNQTSMYLCASSLVKSYEQYFGPGTRLTVT.

V and J are TRBV7-9 and TRBJ2-3; D perhaps matches TRBD2 (6 bases). Germline V CDR1 and CDR2: SEHNR, FQNEAQ (reference sequence). CDR3 length equals 15 residues. Deletions cut 5 bases from V and 0 bases from J, with 12 bases between. This CDR3 is CASSPNGGSTDTQYF. In DNA, the CDR3 is TGTGCCAGCAGCCCAAACGGGGGTAGCACAGATACGCAGTATTTT.

This clonotype appeared a few times. This chain uses TRBV7-2 with TRBJ2-5; tentative D call: TRBD1 (5 bases). The DNA end favors TRBJ2-7, so the J call may be wrong. Germline lookup yields CDR1 SGHTA and CDR2 FQGNSA. This CDR3 comprises 14 residues. CDR3 DNA: TGTGCCAGCAGCTTAGACCCAGGGTTGTACGAGCAGTACTTC. Its protein product is CASSLDPGLYEQYF.

This clonotype was counted a few times. The V gene is TRBV9, the J gene TRBJ2-5; 9 nucleotides align to TRBD1. TRBJ2-1 matches the DNA end more closely, so the J call is doubtful. Germline values: CDR1 SGDLS, CDR2 YYNGEE. CDR3 length: 17 residues. The CDR3 loop is CASSVESPGQGTYGQFF. CDR3 sequence (DNA): TGTGCCAGCAGCGTAGAATCCCCGGGACAGGGAACCTATGGGCAGTTCTTC.

The chain is built from TRBV7-2 and TRBJ1-1, with 9 positions matching TRBD1. The CDR3 has 15 residues. Trimming at V came to 0 bases and at J to 5 bases, leaving 4 bases not matched to a gene. Looked up from germline, CDR1 is SGHTA and CDR2 is FQGNSA. The CDR3 region has the DNA TGTGCCAGCAGCTTAGCGGGGACAGGGTATACTGAAGCTTTCTTT. The encoded protein is CASSLAGTGYTEAFF.